Reported below is one T cell receptor beta chain. Its cognate antigen has yet to be identified. No base quality values were provided; no much bigger clone lies one nucleotide off. The data derive from a study of shared clonotypes between healthy human individuals (dated by TCRdb to 2020 to 2021). Looking at the study overall: A few men and two women, aged 18 to 49 years, made up the cohort. For each donor, CD4 naive and CD4 memory were each given three plates, CD8 naive was given two plates, and CD8 memory was given one plate. Blood TCR repertoires of roughly five healthy adults were deeply sequenced to estimate repertoire size and the extent of clonotype sharing between individuals. To increase sequencing depth and limit assay-specific biases, TCR repertoire library preparation and sequencing were carried out by different laboratories using diverse techniques. Each donor's leukapheresis produced roughly between about 0.9 and 9.5 billion PBMCs. Summary of the overall study and its limitations: Pairwise subsampling led to the expectation that sequencing depth would affect the degree of clonotype sharing among donors. Naive subsets generally had larger estimated clonotype richness than memory subsets. Sampling was limited to blood, and TCR repertoires in tissue likely differ from TCR repertoires in blood. Compared with non-shared clonotypes, clonotypes shared by all four sorted-subset donors had higher generation probabilities. Even with the large sequencing depth, rarefaction of the sorted-subset datasets indicated that sequencing was incomplete. The genetic and exposure-history diversity represented was limited by the small number of donors. When several donors were compared, the shared fraction of clonotypes was around 5% for naive CD4, roughly 3.4% for naive CD8, 2% to 2.5% for memory CD4, and less than 0.5% for memory CD8.

Donors were healthy HIV-negative adults with no recently reported acute infections or vaccinations. All donors were Caucasian adults living in Nashville, Tennessee, USA. CD4+ T cells were enriched by magnetic negative selection; naive cells were then positively selected on CD45RA, and the negative fraction formed the memory subset. After blood collection by leukapheresis, PBMCs were isolated using Ficoll-Histopaque density gradient centrifugation and then cryopreserved in the vapor phase of liquid nitrogen. Analytical flow cytometry was used to check the purity and quantity of each magnetically sorted T cell population. Genomic DNA was isolated from each sorted fraction and quantified by UV absorbance on a Nanodrop 2000c. TCR CDR3 regions were amplified from genomic DNA by multiplex PCR using the deep immunoSEQ assay. Extracted genomic DNA from each cell subset was distributed evenly across all wells of several immunoSEQ 96-well plates, and each plate was treated as a replicate. For sorted subsets, 200 to 250 ng genomic DNA, equal to tens of thousands of T cell genomes, was loaded into each replicate PCR. Purified libraries were measured with a Qubit 3.0 fluorometer, size-checked on a Bioanalyzer 2100, and measured again with the KAPA Library Quantification kit. Every immunoSEQ 96-well plate was sequenced on a dedicated single-read 150-cycle Illumina NextSeq 550 flow cell. Per the authors' processing: Because only junctional sequences without quality scores were contained in the immunoSEQ output, filtering matching that applied to full-length reads could not be performed. To assign V/J genes and CDR3, sequences were annotated against IMGT germline references using PyIR, a Python wrapper for IgBLAST v1.9. Reads were filtered out if the reads had weak V/J assignments (E-value above 1e-6), no CDR3, stop codons, out-of-frame junctions, or ambiguous translated residues. V3J clonotypes were defined by identical inferred V gene, J gene, and CDR3 amino acid sequence. Percentage overlap between repertoires was calculated by dividing the number of shared unique clonotypes by the size of the smaller repertoire. Three approaches were used to assess repertoire richness: RTK rarefaction, the Chao1 estimator, and Recon v2.1 estimates of unobserved clonotypes. For all TCRbeta clonotypes obtained by the gDNA method from four donors, generation probabilities were computed with OLGA. TCRdb mirrors the immuneACCESS table, restricted to in-frame sequences. Some clones are absent from its copies; in checked studies, under half trace to an unresolved V gene, and the reason for the others is unknown. V and J calls and clone size come straight from that table; D and trimming were deduced from the DNA. The sample table contains over a million clones; only one count was recorded for under 80% of them. In total, the top ten clones hold roughly 1.4% of the sample.

CDR3 length: 15 amino acids, cysteine to phenylalanine. Just the 45-base CDR3 DNA is kept, in frame starting at base 1. CDR1 SGHRS and CDR2 YFSETQ were looked up in the germline V gene. V is shortened by 0 bases, J by 5 bases, and the region joining them spans 11 bases. The origin of this receptor is a man younger than 35 in good health. Sequencing was carried out using memory CD4+ T cells sorted from blood. In light of the paper, this sample's cell subset or site label describes: CD45RA-negative fraction. The sequence is built from TRBV5-1 and TRBJ2-2, with a weak D call of TRBD1 (6 bases match). The DNA reads TGCGCCAGCAGCTTGGACAGGGCGGGTACCGGGGAGCTGTTTTTT. The resulting protein is CASSLDRAGTGELFF.